The 25 T cell receptor beta chains given below trace back to one sample, sequenced in a study of T cells in Graves' hyperthyroidism and ophthalmopathy. TCR beta CDR3 region amplification was performed from RNA transcripts. The HTBI primer set drove a first-round RT-PCR of the TCR CDR3. Each CDR3 protein gets one entry after TCRdb re-called the multiplex PCR reads with MiXCR. The sample records 800,000 or so distinct CDR3 sequences, roughly 40% being singletons. The sample comprised blood. The receptors were sampled from a man younger than 30 with Graves' hyperthyroidism.

The V gene is TRBV20-1, the J gene TRBJ1-4; 8 nucleotides line up with TRBD1. Germline lookup yields CDR1 DFQATT and CDR2 SNEGSKA (reference sequence). The V gene end was trimmed by 4 bases and the J gene end by 7 bases; junction bases not matched to a gene: 5. The CDR3 sequence is 13 residues long. CDR3 coding DNA: TGCAGTGCTACAGGGGGCATCGGTGAAAAACTGTTTTTT. This encodes CSATGGIGEKLFF.

This clonotype showed up many times. The chain is built from TRBV20-1 and TRBJ2-5; 7 bases are a match to TRBD1. CDR3 length: 15 residues. Trimming at V came to 6 bases and at J to 3 bases, leaving 13 bases not matched to a gene. Per germline, CDR1 DFQATT and CDR2 SNEGSKA (reference sequence). Written as DNA, the CDR3 is TGCAGTGCCACCGGACAGGCCGCAGCGGAAGAGACCCAGTACTTC. Its translation is CSATGQAAAEETQYF.

Regarding this clonotype: An end of the junction differs from the germline gene, which may be a read error. The chain combines TRBV10-3 with TRBJ2-7, with 13 bases aligning to TRBD2. The CDR3 length is 16 residues. CDR1 and CDR2 from the germline V gene are ENHRY and SYGVKD. CDR3: CASSLGGLAGYDEQYF. CDR3 DNA sequence: TGTGCCAGCAGTTTAGGGGGACTAGCGGGATATGACGAGCAGTACTTC.

The chain employs TRBV7-2 and TRBJ1-1; tentative D call: TRBD1 (5 bases). CDR3 length equals 14 residues. Germline CDR1 and CDR2: SGHTA and FQGNSA. With 5 bases removed from V and 14 bases from J, the gap between germline ends came to 24 bases. This CDR3 reads CASSTGRRNNEQFF. The CDR3 DNA reads as TGTGCCAGCAGCACGGGACGGAGGAACAATGAGCAGTTCTTT.

The chain uses TRBV10-3 and TRBJ1-5; D not certain. In germline, CDR1 is ENHRY, CDR2 SYGVKD. The CDR3 loop spans 11 amino acids. Trimming took 9 bases from V and 7 from J, leaving 10 bases between them. DNA for the CDR3: TGTGCCATGGGGTCGGGACAGCCCCAGCATTTT. This gives the protein CAMGSGQPQHF.

This rearrangement joins TRBV10-3 to TRBJ1-6; D is possibly TRBD1 (6 bases). The CDR3 loop spans 14 amino acids. The V gene's germline CDR1 is ENHRY and CDR2 SYGVKD. Deletions cut 9 bases from V and 10 bases from J, with 19 bases between. The CDR3 DNA is TGTGCCATGCGAAAGGGGGGGGCTCGCTCACCCCTCCACTTT. Its protein is CAMRKGGARSPLHF.

The chain has TRBV25-1 and TRBJ1-6; 7 nucleotides line up with TRBD1. J gave up 5 bases and V 8 bases, and 9 bases lay outside the gene matches. The CDR3 consists of 15 residues. Germline values: CDR1 MGHDK, CDR2 SYGVNS. CDR3 DNA: TGTGCCAGCCAAGTTCGCGGGACAGATAATTCACCCCTCCACTTT. This translates into CASQVRGTDNSPLHF.

CDR3 nucleotide sequence: TGTGCCAGCAGCCTCGCGCCAGAGACCTACGAGCAGTACTTC. The encoded protein is CASSLAPETYEQYF. V and J are TRBV14 and TRBJ2-7, with unresolved D. This CDR3 region has 14 residues. V was trimmed by 4 bases and J by 2 bases, leaving 12 bases between them. From germline, CDR1 is SGHDN and CDR2 FVKESK. Full variable domain (remainder filled in from reference TRBV14 and TRBJ2-7): EAGVTQFPSHSVIEKGQTVTLRCDPISGHDNLYWYRRVMGKEIKFLLHFVKESKQDESGMPNNRFLAERTGGTYSTLKVQPAELEDSGVYFCASSLAPETYEQYFGPGTRLTVT.

On this clonotype: A much bigger clone sits one base away, suggesting this may be a read error. The V and J genes are TRBV29-1 and TRBJ2-2; possible D gene TRBD2, 7 bases. Germline lookup yields CDR1 SQVTM and CDR2 ANQGSEA. The CDR3 sequence is 17 residues long. V was cut by 1 base and J by 8 bases, with 23 bases left in between. As DNA, the CDR3 is TGCAGCGTTGAAGCGCACTATGGAGGGGGGGCCAAAGGGGAGCTGTTTTTT. It encodes CSVEAHYGGGAKGELFF.

This clonotype was seen more than once but under ten times. The chain employs TRBV9 and TRBJ1-4; D is perhaps TRBD1 (6 bases). Trimming cost V 3 bases and J 6 bases, with 15 bases left between them. The CDR3 covers 15 residues. The germline V gene encodes CDR1 SGDLS and CDR2 YYNGEE. Written as DNA, the CDR3 is TGTGCCAGCAGCGCCTTTCAGGGGTTGTATGAAAAACTGTTTTTT. Residues: CASSAFQGLYEKLFF.

This clonotype was seen many times. The genes are TRBV19 and TRBJ1-4; TRBD1 is a possible D gene (5 bases). The CDR3 sequence is 16 residues long. The V and J ends lost 4 bases and 8 bases respectively, with 20 bases between them. Germline values: CDR1 LNHDA, CDR2 SQIVND (reference sequence). In DNA form, the CDR3 reads TGTGCCAGTAGTACACAATGGACGGGACGGCTCGAAAAACTGTTTTTT. Translation gives CASSTQWTGRLEKLFF.

This clonotype was counted only a few times. The chain has TRBV5-1 and TRBJ1-1; weak D call: TRBD1 (6 bases). The germline V gene encodes CDR1 SGHRS and CDR2 YFSETQ. V gave up 0 bases and J gave up 0 bases, with 12 bases separating them. The CDR3 loop spans 16 amino acids. The CDR3 DNA reads TGCGCCAGCAGCTTGGAGCCAGGGGCAATGAACACTGAAGCTTTCTTT. This encodes CASSLEPGAMNTEAFF.

This clonotype was seen more than once but under ten times. The chain combines TRBV29-1 with TRBJ2-5; 7 bases match TRBD1. CDR3 length: 14 amino acids. The junction had 11 bases not matched to a gene; V was cut back by 7 bases and J by 3 bases. Germline lookup yields CDR1 SQVTM and CDR2 ANQGSEA. CDR3 region: CSASLRDRKETQYF. CDR3 nucleotide sequence: TGCAGCGCCTCCCTCCGGGACAGAAAAGAGACCCAGTACTTC.

J is TRBJ2-5 and V is TRBV15; TRBD1 is a possible D gene (5 bases). The CDR3 has 15 residues. Trimming removed 3 bases at V and 4 bases at J, with 15 bases between. Germline loops: CDR1 LNHNV, CDR2 YYDKDF (reference sequence). CDR3 sequence reads: CATSSLARVRETQYF. CDR3 nucleotide sequence: TGTGCCACCAGCAGTTTAGCCAGGGTCAGAGAGACCCAGTACTTC.

This clonotype has a count of ten or more. This rearrangement joins TRBV2 to TRBJ1-1; D unresolved. Germline V gives CDR1 SNHLY, CDR2 FYNNEI. CDR3 length: 13 amino acids. V was clipped by 7 bases and J by 1 base, with 10 bases between them. CDR3 nucleotide sequence: TGTGCCAGCATCTCGACGGGGAACACTGAAGCTTTCTTT. Encoded protein: CASISTGNTEAFF.

This clonotype was seen many times. The V gene is TRBV2, the J gene TRBJ1-6; D is uncertain. Germline V gene lookup returns CDR1 SNHLY and CDR2 FYNNEI. V was cut by 7 bases and J by 0 bases, with 7 bases left in between. The CDR3 runs 14 residues. The CDR3 here is CASKQSSYNSPLHF. The CDR3 nucleotides read TGTGCCAGCAAACAGAGCTCCTATAATTCACCCCTCCACTTT.

This chain connects TRBV7-8 to TRBJ1-5; D ambiguous. This CDR3 has 12 residues. Germline lookup yields CDR1 SGHVS and CDR2 FQNEAQ. V was cut by 2 bases and J by 11 bases, with 10 bases left in between. The CDR3 sequence is CASSLWEETQHF. In DNA, the CDR3 is TGTGCCAGCAGCTTATGGGAAGAGACCCAGCATTTT.

The rearrangement uses TRBV10-3 and TRBJ1-5, with 9 bases identical to TRBD1. V was clipped by 0 bases and J by 4 bases; unmatched bases: 1. The CDR3 extends over 15 amino acids. The germline gives CDR1 ENHRY, CDR2 SYGVKD. CDR3 sequence: CAISESGTGNQPQHF. The CDR3, as DNA: TGTGCCATCAGTGAGTCCGGGACAGGGAATCAGCCCCAGCATTTT.

This clonotype showed up many times. The genes are TRBV29-1 and TRBJ2-2, with D tentatively TRBD1 (6 bases). CDR1 is SQVTM and CDR2 is ANQGSEA in the germline V gene. V was pared by 7 bases and J by 6 bases, with 12 bases between. The CDR3 is made up of 12 amino acids. Written as DNA, the CDR3 is TGCAGCGCACAGGGATTAGCCGGGGAGCTGTTTTTT. It translates to CSAQGLAGELFF.

This rearrangement joins TRBV7-6 to TRBJ2-7; the D gene is possibly TRBD1 (5 bases). Per germline, CDR1 SGHVS and CDR2 FNYEAQ. This CDR3 is built from 15 residues. Trimming pared 5 bases from V and 3 bases from J, leaving 17 bases between. The chain's CDR3 is CASSGADRQIYEQYF. CDR3 nucleotide sequence: TGTGCCAGCAGCGGCGCAGACCGACAGATCTACGAGCAGTACTTC.

CDR3 coding DNA: TGCGCCAGCAGCCCCCACGGGGAATCCTACGAGCAGTACTTC. Translation gives CASSPHGESYEQYF. The genes are TRBV4-1 and TRBJ2-7; D might be TRBD2 (5 bases). Germline CDR1 reads MGHRA; CDR2 reads YSYEKL. CDR3 size: 14 residues. Trimming left V 4 bases short and J 1 base short, with 11 bases between.

This clonotype has more than one count but fewer than ten. This rearrangement joins TRBV6-5 to TRBJ2-5; D ambiguous. CDR3 length equals 14 residues. Germline loops: CDR1 MNHEY, CDR2 SVGAGI. Trimming shortened V by 4 bases and J by 3 bases, and 12 bases separated the two germline ends. CDR3 region: CASSSPQSKETQYF. The CDR3 DNA is TGTGCCAGCAGTTCCCCTCAATCCAAAGAGACCCAGTACTTC.

In its sample, this clonotype was seen many times. This sequence joins TRBV10-3 and TRBJ1-5; possible D gene TRBD1, 6 bases. The CDR3 has 15 amino acids. Germline CDR1 and CDR2: ENHRY and SYGVKD. Trimming left V 2 bases short and J 4 bases short, with 12 bases between. CDR3 bases: TGTGCCATCAGTGAGGTCCCAGGGGAGAATCAGCCCCAGCATTTT. Translated: CAISEVPGENQPQHF.

The chain combines TRBV6-1 with TRBJ1-4; tentatively, D is TRBD1 (6 bases). Germline V gene lookup returns CDR1 MNHNS and CDR2 SASEGT. V lost 6 bases to trimming and J lost 8 bases, with 13 bases between them. The CDR3 extends over 13 amino acids. This CDR3 is CASRGPGVEKLFF. As DNA, the CDR3 is TGTGCCAGCAGGGGACCAGGGGTAGAAAAACTGTTTTTT.

This clonotype came up many times. The chain employs TRBV2 and TRBJ1-1, with D hard to call. CDR1 and CDR2 from the germline V gene are SNHLY and FYNNEI. Deletions cut 7 bases from V and 6 bases from J, with 15 bases between. The CDR3 contains 13 residues. CDR3 amino acids: CASTEEVPAEAFF. In nucleotides, the CDR3 is TGTGCCAGCACCGAAGAGGTACCCGCTGAAGCTTTCTTT.